The T cell receptor beta chain under discussion was sequenced for a study of cytomegalovirus exposure and HLA in healthy donors. Study context: Genotyping of some 390 donors showed that around 86% belonged to the Caucasian-associated ancestry cluster. Study results and caveats: More clonal expansion characterized HLA-associated TCR beta chains than equally common others in a later analysis. Cytomegalovirus status was reportedly diagnosed by the classifier with high sensitivity and specificity. The authors excluded some V segments, including TRBV6-2 and TRBV6-3, as indistinguishable.

On this clone itself: What it binds is unknown.

It was with 60 Vbeta and 13 Jbeta primers that the PCR ran. Using immunoSEQ multiplex PCR, the repertoire was profiled, and TCRdb retains in-frame clones only, with some absent. The sample contains about 89,000 clones, roughly 85% of which appear only once. The germline V gene has CDR1 SGHKS and CDR2 YYEKEE (reference sequence). The J segment lost 4 bases and the V segment lost 4 bases, leaving 8 bases of the junction unmatched. The CDR3 has 16 amino acids. The chain employs TRBV5-5 and TRBJ2-5; 12 bases are shared with TRBD2. Sequencing input: PBMCs. The receptor was isolated from a man in his forties in good health and CMV-seropositive. CDR3 in amino acids: CASSLRTSGVSETQYF. CDR3 nucleotide sequence: TGTGCCAGCAGCCTTAGGACTAGCGGGGTCTCAGAGACCCAGTACTTC.